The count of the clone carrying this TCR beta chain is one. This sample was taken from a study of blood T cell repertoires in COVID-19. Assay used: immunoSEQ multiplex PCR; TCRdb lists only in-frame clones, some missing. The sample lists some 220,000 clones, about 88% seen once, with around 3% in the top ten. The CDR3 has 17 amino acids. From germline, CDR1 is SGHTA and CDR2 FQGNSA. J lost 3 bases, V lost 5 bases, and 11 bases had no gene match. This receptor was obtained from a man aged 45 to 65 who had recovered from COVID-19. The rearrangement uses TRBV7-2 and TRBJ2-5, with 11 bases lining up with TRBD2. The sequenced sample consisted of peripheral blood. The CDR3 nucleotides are TGTGCCAGCAGCCCTCGTGATAGCGGGAGGGGCGAAGAGACCCAGTACTTC. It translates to CASSPRDSGRGEETQYF.